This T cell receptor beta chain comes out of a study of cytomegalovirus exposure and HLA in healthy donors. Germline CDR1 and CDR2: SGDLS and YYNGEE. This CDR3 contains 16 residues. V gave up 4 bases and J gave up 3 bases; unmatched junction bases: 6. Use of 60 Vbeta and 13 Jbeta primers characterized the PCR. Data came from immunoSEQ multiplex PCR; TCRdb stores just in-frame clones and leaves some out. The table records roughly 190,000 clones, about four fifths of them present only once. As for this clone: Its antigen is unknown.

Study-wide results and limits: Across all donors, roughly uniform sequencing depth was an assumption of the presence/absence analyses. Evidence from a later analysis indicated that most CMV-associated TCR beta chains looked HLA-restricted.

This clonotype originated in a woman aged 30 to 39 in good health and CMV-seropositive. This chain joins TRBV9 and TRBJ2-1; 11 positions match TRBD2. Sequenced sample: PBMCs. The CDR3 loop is CASSRRLAGNYNEQFF. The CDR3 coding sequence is TGTGCCAGCAGCCGGAGACTAGCGGGGAACTACAATGAGCAGTTCTTC.